These 17 T cell receptor beta chains were sequenced from one sample in a study of response to subunit inactivated influenza vaccine. A single record per CDR3 protein comes from TCRdb applying MiXCR to the RT-PCR reads. The repertoire holds roughly 570,000 distinct CDR3 sequences, with around 15% as singletons. Sequences were derived from PBMCs from blood, sampled 11 to 12 days after vaccination. These receptors all come from a man aged 50-60 years who received an inactivated influenza vaccine.

V is TRBV7-2 and J is TRBJ2-7; a weak D match, TRBD1 (8 bases). CDR1 and CDR2 (germline): SGHTA, FQGNSA. This CDR3 has 15 amino acids. V was clipped by 8 bases and J by 0 bases, with 17 bases between them. The CDR3 DNA is TGTGCCAGCCGCGGGGGACAGGACCTCTCCTACGAGCAGTACTTC. Protein: CASRGGQDLSYEQYF.

This chain joins TRBV5-8 and TRBJ1-6, with 11 positions matching TRBD1. V was clipped by 2 bases and J by 9 bases; unmatched bases: 10. Germline V gene lookup returns CDR1 SGHTS and CDR2 YDEGEE. The CDR3 spans 17 residues. The CDR3 region is CASSFLTGTGGGSPLHF. The CDR3 DNA reads TGTGCCAGCAGCTTCCTAACCGGGACAGGGGGAGGTTCACCCCTCCACTTT.

The V and J genes are TRBV19 and TRBJ2-5; 12 bases align to TRBD2. From germline, CDR1 is LNHDA and CDR2 SQIVND (reference sequence). Losses at the gene ends were 10 bases for V and 5 bases for J; bases not matched to a gene: 8. The CDR3 covers 14 residues. The CDR3 here is CATSGRASSETQYF. CDR3 nucleotides: TGTGCCACTAGCGGGAGGGCCTCCAGCGAGACCCAGTACTTC.

The chain joins TRBV20-1 to TRBJ2-3; D is uncertain. CDR1 and CDR2 (germline): DFQATT, SNEGSKA (reference sequence). The CDR3 loop spans 15 amino acids. The germline V and J ends were trimmed by 2 bases and 0 bases, with 12 bases remaining between them. CDR3 in DNA: TGCAGTGCTAGATTGGCACACTCTAGCACAGATACGCAGTATTTT. It specifies CSARLAHSSTDTQYF.

This clonotype was counted only a few times. J is TRBJ1-1 and V is TRBV6-2 or TRBV6-3; D is undetermined. CDR1 is MNHEY, CDR2 SVGEGT, per germline. V was clipped by 6 bases and J by 0 bases, with 8 bases between them. The CDR3 is made up of 13 amino acids. CDR3 bases: TGTGCCAGCAGCGCAGTCATGAACACTGAAGCTTTCTTT. This gives the protein CASSAVMNTEAFF.

This clonotype appeared a few times. The chain links TRBV7-2 to TRBJ1-1; 9 bases map to TRBD1. Germline V gene data show CDR1 as SGHTA and CDR2 as FQGNSA. The CDR3 has 16 amino acids. Trimming cost V 5 bases and J 4 bases; bases outside gene matches: 11. The CDR3 is CASSPSPGTGTTEAFF. The CDR3 nucleotides are TGTGCCAGCAGCCCAAGTCCCGGGACAGGGACCACTGAAGCTTTCTTT.

This clonotype has only a few counts. CDR3 coding DNA: TGCGCCAGCAGCCTACTTACAGGGGCCGCCGGGGAGCTGTTTTTT. Translating gives CASSLLTGAAGELFF. The chain links TRBV5-1 to TRBJ2-2; 7 bases map to TRBD1. The trim removed 4 bases at V and 6 bases at J, leaving 9 bases unmatched. CDR1 and CDR2 from the germline V gene are SGHRS and YFSETQ. This CDR3 spans 15 amino acids.

Worth noting for this clonotype: Sequence at one end of the junction differs from germline and may be a read error. The chain combines TRBV12-3 or TRBV12-4 with TRBJ2-5; TRBD1 agrees at 9 bases. The CDR3 is 12 amino acids. Written as DNA, the CDR3 is TGTGCCAGCAGCAACATGGCGGGACAGGGAAACTTC. This translates into CASSNMAGQGNF.

J is TRBJ2-2 and V is TRBV7-3; TRBD2 is a possible D gene (6 bases). The CDR3 length is 13 residues. V lost 11 bases to trimming and J lost 6 bases, with 16 bases between them. From germline, CDR1 is SGHTA and CDR2 FQGTGA. CDR3 sequence reads: CAGGGGMAGELFF. The CDR3 DNA sequence: TGTGCCGGGGGAGGAGGGATGGCCGGGGAGCTGTTTTTT. Supplemented by reference TRBV7-3 and TRBJ2-2, the full variable domain reads GAGVSQTPSNKVTEKGKYVELRCDPISGHTALYWYRQSLGQGPEFLIYFQGTGAADDSGLPNDRFFAVRPEGSVSTLKIQRTERGDSAVYLCAGGGGMAGELFFGEGSRLTVL.

This clonotype came up many times. The gene calls are TRBV28 and TRBJ2-3, with 8 bases matching TRBD1. Germline V gives CDR1 MDHEN, CDR2 SYDVKM. This CDR3 is 16 amino acids long. J lost 4 bases, V lost 2 bases, and 8 bases had no gene match. The CDR3 coding sequence is TGTGCCAGCAGTTTACCAGGACAGGGAGGCCCAGATACGCAGTATTTT. Translation: CASSLPGQGGPDTQYF.

The CDR3 region has the DNA TGTGCCAGCAGCTTAGGGACAACTAACAATGAGCAGTTCTTC. Translating it yields CASSLGTTNNEQFF. This chain uses TRBV11-3 with TRBJ2-1, with D possibly matching TRBD1 (5 bases). V lost 1 base and J lost 5, with 9 bases in between. The germline gives CDR1 SGHNT, CDR2 YENEEA. CDR3 length: 14 residues.

This clonotype was detected a few times. V gene TRBV5-1 combines with J gene TRBJ2-3; D not resolved. From germline, CDR1 is SGHRS and CDR2 YFSETQ. The ends were cut back, 5 bases at V and 2 bases at J, with 9 bases in the middle. The CDR3 contains 13 residues. CDR3 DNA: TGCGCCAGCAGTCGGGCCGACACAGATACGCAGTATTTT. It specifies CASSRADTDTQYF. Full variable domain (missing parts from reference TRBV5-1 and TRBJ2-3): KAGVTQTPRYLIKTRGQQVTLSCSPISGHRSVSWYQQTPGQGLQFLFEYFSETQRNKGNFPGRFSGRQFSNSRSEMNVSTLELGDSALYLCASSRADTDTQYFGPGTRLTVL.

This clonotype has a handful of counts. CDR3 region: CAISGGTGQKGNIQYF. The CDR3 DNA follows: TGTGCCATCAGTGGCGGGACAGGACAAAAGGGAAACATTCAGTACTTC. This sequence joins TRBV10-3 and TRBJ2-4; 8 nucleotides line up with TRBD1. CDR3 length: 16 residues. The germline CDR1 and CDR2 sequences are ENHRY and SYGVKD. V lost 4 bases, J lost 6 bases, and 11 bases stayed unmatched.

This clonotype was counted between two and nine times. The V call is TRBV20-1, the J call TRBJ2-5, with TRBD1 as a possible D gene (6 bases). V was trimmed by 5 bases and J by 0 bases, leaving 10 bases between them. Germline V gene sequence: CDR1 DFQATT, CDR2 SNEGSKA (reference sequence). The CDR3 extends over 13 amino acids. CDR3 in amino acids: CSADGTNQETQYF. Written as DNA, the CDR3 is TGCAGTGCTGACGGGACAAACCAAGAGACCCAGTACTTC.

The chain has TRBV10-3 and TRBJ1-2; the match to TRBD1 covers 7 bases. The CDR3 consists of 15 residues. Germline CDR1 and CDR2: ENHRY and SYGVKD. V was clipped by 0 bases and J by 5 bases; unmatched bases: 6. The CDR3 DNA is TGTGCCATCAGTGAGTCCACAGGGGCGACTTATGGCTACACCTTC. It specifies CAISESTGATYGYTF.

The chain links TRBV9 to TRBJ2-2; 11 bases are a match to TRBD2. This CDR3 has 16 residues. CDR1 is SGDLS and CDR2 is YYNGEE in the germline V gene. Germline trimming cut 4 bases from V and 5 bases from J; bases unmatched to any gene: 7. The DNA for the CDR3 is TGTGCCAGCAGCTTAGGACTAGCGGGCCAGACCGGGGAGCTGTTTTTT. Protein sequence: CASSLGLAGQTGELFF. The full variable domain, rest sourced from reference TRBV9 and TRBJ2-2, is DSGVTQTPKHLITATGQRVTLRCSPRSGDLSVYWYQQSLDQGLQFLIQYYNGEERAKGNILERFSAQQFPDLHSELNLSSLELGDSALYFCASSLGLAGQTGELFFGEGSRLTVL.

The chain's CDR3 is CASSQDQLAGANEQFF. In DNA, the CDR3 is TGCGCCAGCAGCCAAGACCAGCTAGCGGGAGCGAATGAGCAGTTCTTC. The chain couples TRBV4-3 to TRBJ2-1, with TRBD2 matching over 10 bases. The length of the CDR3 is 16 residues. Germline CDR1 reads LGHNA; CDR2 reads YSLEER. The junction had 6 bases not matched to a gene; V was cut back by 0 bases and J by 7 bases.